This T cell receptor (beta chain) was observed in a study of T cells expressing NK-cell markers. Study results and caveats: A few donors' CD3+CD56-NKG2C+ cells were dominated by the same clonotypes.

About this clonotype: Its target is unknown.

Generation of TCR beta cDNA was performed by 5'RACE template switching incorporating UMIs. TCRdb re-called the 5' RACE reads and shows each CDR3 protein once, DNA omitted. The sample totals about 460,000 distinct CDR3 sequences. Germline lookup yields CDR1 MNHNS and CDR2 SASEGT. This CDR3 is 15 amino acids long. The TCR comes from a woman between 45 and 60 years old in good health. The chain has TRBV6-1 and TRBJ2-1; without DNA, the TCRdb call of TRBD2 cannot be checked. The sequenced sample consisted of blood T cells: a sorted CD56 or NKG2C T cell subset, CD4+ or CD8+ T cells, or bulk PBMC T cells (not recorded which). CDR3 region: CASRALAGSYNEQFF.